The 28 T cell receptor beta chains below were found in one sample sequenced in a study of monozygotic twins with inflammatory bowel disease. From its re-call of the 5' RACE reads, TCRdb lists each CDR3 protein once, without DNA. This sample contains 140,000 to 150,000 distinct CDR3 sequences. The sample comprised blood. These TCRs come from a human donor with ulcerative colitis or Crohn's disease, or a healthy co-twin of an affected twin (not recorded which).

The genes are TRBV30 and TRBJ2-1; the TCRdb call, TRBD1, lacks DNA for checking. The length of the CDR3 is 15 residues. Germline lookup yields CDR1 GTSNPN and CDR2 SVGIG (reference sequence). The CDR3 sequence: CAWSDDRGQFNEQFF.

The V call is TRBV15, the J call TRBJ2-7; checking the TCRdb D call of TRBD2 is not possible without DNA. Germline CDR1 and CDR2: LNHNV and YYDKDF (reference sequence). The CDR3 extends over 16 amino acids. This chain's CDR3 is CATSRGNIAGAHEQYF.

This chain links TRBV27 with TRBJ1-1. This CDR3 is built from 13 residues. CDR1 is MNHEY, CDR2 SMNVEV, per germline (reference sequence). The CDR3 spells CASSSRLNTEAFF.

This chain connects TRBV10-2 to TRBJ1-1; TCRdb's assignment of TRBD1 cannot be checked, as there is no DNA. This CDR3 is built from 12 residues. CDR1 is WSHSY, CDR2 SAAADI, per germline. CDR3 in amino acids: CASRPRSGIAFF.

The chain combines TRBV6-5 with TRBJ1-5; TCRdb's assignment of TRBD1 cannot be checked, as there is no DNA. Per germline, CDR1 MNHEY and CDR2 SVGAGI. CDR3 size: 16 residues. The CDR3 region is CASSYSPPDRAQPQHF.

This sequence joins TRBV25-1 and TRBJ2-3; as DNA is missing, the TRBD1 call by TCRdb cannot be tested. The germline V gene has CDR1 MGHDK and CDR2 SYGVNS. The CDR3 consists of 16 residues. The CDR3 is CASRGRQSETADTQYF.

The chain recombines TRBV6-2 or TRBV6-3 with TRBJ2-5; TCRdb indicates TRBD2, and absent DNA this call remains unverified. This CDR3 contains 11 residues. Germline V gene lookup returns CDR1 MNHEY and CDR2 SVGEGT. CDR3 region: CATSQRGDQYF.

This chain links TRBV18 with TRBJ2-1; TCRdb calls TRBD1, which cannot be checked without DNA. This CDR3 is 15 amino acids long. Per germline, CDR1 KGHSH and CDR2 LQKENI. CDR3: CASSPPQGFENEQFF.

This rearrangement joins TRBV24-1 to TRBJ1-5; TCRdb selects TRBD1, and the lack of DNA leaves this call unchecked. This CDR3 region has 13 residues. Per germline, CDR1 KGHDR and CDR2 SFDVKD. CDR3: CATSDPTGMAQHF.

The CDR3 sequence is CASSLARSQTETQYF. The gene calls are TRBV7-9 and TRBJ2-5. This CDR3 comprises 15 residues. Germline V gene lookup returns CDR1 SEHNR and CDR2 FQNEAQ (reference sequence).

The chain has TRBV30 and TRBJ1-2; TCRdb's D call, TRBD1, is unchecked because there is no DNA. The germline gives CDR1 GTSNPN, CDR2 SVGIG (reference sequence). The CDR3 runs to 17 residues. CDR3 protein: CAWTFAGGQGSSYGYTF.

CDR3 protein: CASSPSARGGYEQYF. V usage is TRBV18 and J usage is TRBJ2-7; no DNA is available, so the TRBD2 call from TCRdb remains unchecked. CDR3 length equals 15 residues. Germline V gene data show CDR1 as KGHSH and CDR2 as LQKENI.

CDR3: CASRRTGDNQPQHF. V is TRBV6-1 and J is TRBJ1-5; TCRdb names TRBD1, which stays unverified in the absence of DNA. The CDR3 spans 14 residues. Per germline, CDR1 MNHNS and CDR2 SASEGT.

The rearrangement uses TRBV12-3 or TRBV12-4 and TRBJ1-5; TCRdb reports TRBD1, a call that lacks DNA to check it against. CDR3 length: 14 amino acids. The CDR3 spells CASSTQGGNQPQHF.

This CDR3 is CASSLAGFVNQPQHF. This chain joins TRBV5-1 and TRBJ1-5. The length of the CDR3 is 15 residues. Looked up from germline, CDR1 is SGHRS and CDR2 is YFSETQ.

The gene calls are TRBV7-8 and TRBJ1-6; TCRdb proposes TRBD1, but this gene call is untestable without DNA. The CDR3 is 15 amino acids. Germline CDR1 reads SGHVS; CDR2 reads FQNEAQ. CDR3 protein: CASSLTWTGNSPLHF.

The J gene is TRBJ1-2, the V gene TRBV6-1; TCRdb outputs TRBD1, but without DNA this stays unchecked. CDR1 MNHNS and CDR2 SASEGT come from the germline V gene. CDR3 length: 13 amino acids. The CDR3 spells CASNLDRAYGYTF.

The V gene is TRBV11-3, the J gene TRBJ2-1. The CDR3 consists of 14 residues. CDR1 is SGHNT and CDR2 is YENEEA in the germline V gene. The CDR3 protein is CASSLGAANNEQFF.

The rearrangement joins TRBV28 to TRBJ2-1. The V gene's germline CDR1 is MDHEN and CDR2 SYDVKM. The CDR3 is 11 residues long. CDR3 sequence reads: CASSFPGQQFF.

The CDR3 loop reads CAWSVNTLGTGNYEQYF. This chain joins TRBV30 and TRBJ2-7; TCRdb picks TRBD1, but there is no DNA to check that call. CDR3 length equals 17 residues. The germline CDR1 and CDR2 sequences are GTSNPN and SVGIG (reference sequence).

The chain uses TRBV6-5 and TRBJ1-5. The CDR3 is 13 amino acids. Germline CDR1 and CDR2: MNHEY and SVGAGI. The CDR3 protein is CASSIRINQPQHF.

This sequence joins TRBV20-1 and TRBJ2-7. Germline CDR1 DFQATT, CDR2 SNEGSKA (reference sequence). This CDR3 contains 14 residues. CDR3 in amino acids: CSARIKREFYEQYF.

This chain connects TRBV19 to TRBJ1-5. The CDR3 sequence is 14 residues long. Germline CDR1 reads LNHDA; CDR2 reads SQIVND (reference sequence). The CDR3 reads CASSMGREDQPQHF.

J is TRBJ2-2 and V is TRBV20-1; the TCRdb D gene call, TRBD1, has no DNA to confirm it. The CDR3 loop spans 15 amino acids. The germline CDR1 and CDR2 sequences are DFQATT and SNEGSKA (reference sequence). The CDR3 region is CSAGGQGVNTGELFF.

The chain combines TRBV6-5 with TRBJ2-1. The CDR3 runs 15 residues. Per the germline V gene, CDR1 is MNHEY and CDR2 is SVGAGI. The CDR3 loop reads CASSYSRRPRNEQFF.

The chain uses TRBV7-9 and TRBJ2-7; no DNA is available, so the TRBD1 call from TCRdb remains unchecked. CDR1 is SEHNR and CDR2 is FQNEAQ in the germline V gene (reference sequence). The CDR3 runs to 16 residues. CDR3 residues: CASSFTGGARSYEQYF.

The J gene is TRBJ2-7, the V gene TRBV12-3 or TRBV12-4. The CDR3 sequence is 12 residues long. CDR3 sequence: CASSFSGYEQYF.

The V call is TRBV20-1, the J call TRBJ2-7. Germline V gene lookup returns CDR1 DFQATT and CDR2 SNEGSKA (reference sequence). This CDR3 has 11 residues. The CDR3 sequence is CSGGWGYEQYF.